This TCR beta chain comes out of a study of blood T cell repertoires in COVID-19. Study information: The United States, Italy and Spain supplied acute and convalescent COVID-19 samples.

Per the study methods: Reference gene primer amplification gave estimated nucleated cell counts. Assay used: immunoSEQ multiplex PCR; TCRdb lists only in-frame clones, some missing. V, J and clone size are taken as reported in that table, and D and trimming were inferred from the DNA itself. The sample contains 150,000 to 200,000 clones, 85% to 95% of which appear only once. Germline CDR1 and CDR2: MDHEN and SYDVKM. V shed 2 bases and J shed 1 base, with 20 bases lying between them. CDR3 length: 18 residues. The V gene is TRBV28, the J gene TRBJ1-1; weak D call: TRBD1 (6 bases). This TCR was recovered from a woman in her forties or fifties with acute or convalescent COVID-19. Material for sequencing was peripheral blood. CDR3 protein: CASSLRQQGDRWNTEAFF. The CDR3 DNA reads as TGTGCCAGCAGTTTAAGACAACAGGGCGATCGGTGGAACACTGAAGCTTTCTTT.